Described below is a single T cell receptor (beta chain) sequence and its context. The source of the sample is a study of OX40 agonist ivuxolimab in advanced cancers. The overall study: Intravenous ivuxolimab at 0.01 to 10 mg/kg was given to patients every 2 weeks. With a range of roughly 20 to 80, age averaged roughly 61 years, and about 82% were male.

The CDR3 has 15 residues. Germline CDR1 and CDR2: SGHAT and FQNNGV. Trimming removed 1 base from V and 6 bases from J; junction bases left unmatched: 9. Autoimmune disease history or systemic immunosuppression led to patients being barred. Sequencing was performed with immunoSEQ multiplex PCR; in TCRdb, only in-frame clones are kept and a portion is missing. Altogether tens of thousands of clones are present, about 88% being singletons, with the ten largest covering under 0.75%. This specimen was CD4+ or CD8+ T cells sorted from blood, taken in a trial of the OX40 agonist ivuxolimab. The receptor's source is an adult with an advanced solid tumor such as melanoma, head and neck, liver or kidney cancer. The genes are TRBV11-2 and TRBJ2-7, with 7 nucleotides matching TRBD2. CDR3 sequence reads: CASSLVRAGLSEQYF. In DNA, the CDR3 is TGTGCCAGCAGCTTAGTTCGAGCGGGGTTGAGCGAGCAGTACTTC.